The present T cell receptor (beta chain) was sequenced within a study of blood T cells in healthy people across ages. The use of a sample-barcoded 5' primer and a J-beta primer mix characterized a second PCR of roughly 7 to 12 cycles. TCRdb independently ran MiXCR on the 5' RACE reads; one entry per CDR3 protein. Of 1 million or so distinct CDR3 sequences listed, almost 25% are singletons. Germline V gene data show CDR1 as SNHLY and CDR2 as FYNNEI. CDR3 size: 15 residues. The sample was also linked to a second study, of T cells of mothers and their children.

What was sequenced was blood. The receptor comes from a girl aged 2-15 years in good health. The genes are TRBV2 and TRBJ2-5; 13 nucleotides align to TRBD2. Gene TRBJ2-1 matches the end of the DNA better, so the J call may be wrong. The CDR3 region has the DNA TGTGCCAGCACCGACGGACTAGCGGGGGTGGATGAGCAGTTCTTC. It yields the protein CASTDGLAGVDEQFF.